This T cell receptor (beta chain) was obtained from a study of cytomegalovirus exposure and HLA in healthy donors. Deletions cut 8 bases from V and 4 bases from J, with 12 bases between. The CDR3 consists of 13 residues. Germline V CDR1 and CDR2: MNHNS, SASEGT. Profiled with immunoSEQ multiplex PCR; TCRdb holds only in-frame clones, not every one. The sample lists about 350,000 clones, about nine tenths occurring once. The rearrangement joins TRBV6-1 to TRBJ2-1; TRBD1 is a possible D gene (6 bases). Sequences were obtained from PBMCs. This TCR was sampled from a woman aged 30 to 39 in good health and CMV-seropositive. The CDR3 region has the DNA TGTGCCAGCCTAATACAGGGTTACAATGAGCAGTTCTTC. Protein: CASLIQGYNEQFF.